The rows below give T cell receptor beta chains drawn from one sample of a study of blood T cell repertoires in COVID-19. Assay: immunoSEQ multiplex PCR; the TCRdb copy retains only in-frame clones and omits some. The data show 200,000 to 250,000 clones, around four fifths seen once. The material sequenced was peripheral blood. The source of these receptors is a woman of 80 years or more with COVID-19, enrolled during active disease. CDR3s include the opening cysteine and the closing phenylalanine or tryptophan. D genes are given only for firm matches. A clone size is listed for some rows: how often the clone was seen (once, few, many), or a class if it is expanded.

clone_size d_call j_call v_call cdr3_aa cdr3_nt
- - TRBJ2-2 TRBV5-1 CASSNPGLTSPGELFF TGCGCCAGCAGCAATCCGGGTCTTACTAGCCCCGGGGAGCTGTTTTTT
- - TRBJ2-1 TRBV18 CASSPGQFNEQFF TGTGCCAGCTCACCAGGACAGTTCAATGAGCAGTTCTTC
- - TRBJ2-2 TRBV2 CASSERTGGELFF TGTGCCAGCAGTGAACGTACAGGCGGGGAGCTGTTTTTT
once TRBD1 TRBJ2-1 TRBV7-3 CASSPRTGDSYNEQFF TGTGCCAGCAGCCCACGGACAGGCGACTCCTACAATGAGCAGTTCTTC
once - TRBJ1-3 TRBV12-3/TRBV12-4 CASSRQVPGTIYF TGTGCCAGCAGCAGACAGGTCCCAGGCACCATATATTTT
- TRBD1 TRBJ2-7 TRBV5-5 CASSLAGQGATGEQYF TGTGCCAGCAGCTTGGCCGGACAGGGGGCGACAGGGGAGCAGTACTTC
- TRBD1 TRBJ1-4 TRBV30 CAWAQVGGRYNEKLFF TGTGCCTGGGCACAGGTAGGGGGCCGTTATAATGAAAAACTGTTTTTT
- TRBD1 TRBJ2-2 TRBV5-1 CASSFGTGRTGELFF TGCGCCAGCAGCTTTGGGACAGGGCGCACCGGGGAGCTGTTTTTT
- TRBD1 TRBJ2-5 TRBV19 CASSPWTGEETQYF TGTGCCAGTAGTCCGTGGACAGGGGAAGAGACCCAGTACTTC
- - TRBJ1-5 TRBV2 CASNRDNQPQHF TGTGCCAGCAACAGGGACAATCAGCCCCAGCATTTT
- - TRBJ2-3 TRBV4-2 CASSQDEHPTDTQYF TGTGCCAGCAGCCAAGACGAGCACCCCACAGATACGCAGTATTTT
- TRBD1 TRBJ2-3 TRBV7-2 CASQNQGAVSDTQYF TGTGCCAGCCAAAACCAGGGGGCGGTGTCCGATACGCAGTATTTT
- - TRBJ1-5 TRBV6-5 CASNEGASIEPQHF TGTGCCAGCAACGAGGGCGCGTCGATTGAGCCCCAGCATTTT
- - TRBJ1-1 TRBV7-2 CASSLATAFAEAFF TGTGCCAGCAGCTTAGCCACAGCATTTGCTGAAGCTTTCTTT
- - TRBJ2-5 TRBV29-1 CSVGQETQYF TGCAGCGTCGGTCAAGAGACCCAGTACTTC
- - TRBJ1-2 TRBV5-1 CASSLSRVRDGYTF TGCGCCAGCAGCCTTTCCAGGGTTAGGGATGGCTACACCTTC
once TRBD2 TRBJ2-1 TRBV4-1 CASSASPSGGVNEQFF TGCGCCAGCAGCGCAAGTCCGAGCGGGGGGGTCAATGAGCAGTTCTTC
- - TRBJ2-5 TRBV10-3 CAIRGASGGETQYF TGTGCCATCAGAGGGGCTAGTGGTGGGGAGACCCAGTACTTC
once TRBD1 TRBJ1-2 TRBV2 CASRGQGVGGYTF TGTGCCAGCAGGGGACAGGGGGTGGGAGGCTACACCTTC
- - TRBJ2-5 TRBV18 CASSPKAETQYF TGTGCCAGCTCACCAAAAGCTGAGACCCAGTACTTC
- TRBD1 TRBJ1-2 TRBV5-8 CASSSHMTGNNYGYTF TGTGCCAGCAGCTCACACATGACAGGGAACAACTATGGCTACACCTTC
once - TRBJ1-1 TRBV7-3 CASSPAGGFTEAFF TGTGCCAGCAGCCCAGCGGGGGGTTTCACTGAAGCTTTCTTT
- - TRBJ1-2 TRBV10-3 CAISERPDTGYTF TGTGCCATCAGTGAACGACCCGACACTGGCTACACCTTC
few TRBD2 TRBJ2-1 TRBV19 CASSALAADSYNEQFF TGTGCCAGTAGTGCACTAGCGGCAGATTCCTACAATGAGCAGTTCTTC